This T cell receptor (beta chain) comes out of a study of blood T cell repertoires in COVID-19. Across the whole study: Samples taken during acute and convalescent COVID-19 were collected in the United States, Italy and Spain. PBMCs, B-cell-depleted T cells, or T cells provided the cDNA or gDNA that made up the material.

The CDR3 loop spans 16 amino acids. CDR1 is LNHDA and CDR2 is SQIVND in the germline V gene (reference sequence). J gave up 7 bases and V 4 bases, and 8 bases lay outside the gene matches. The authors' processing: Estimates of nucleated cell counts were drawn from the amplification of reference gene primers. Assay: immunoSEQ multiplex PCR; the TCRdb copy retains only in-frame clones and omits some. The V and J calls and clone size come from that table; D and trimming were worked out from the DNA. This sample has about 190,000 clones, with more than 60% found just once. The sequence was obtained from a woman in her forties or fifties with acute or convalescent COVID-19. Sequencing was performed on peripheral blood. The rearrangement uses TRBV19 and TRBJ1-6, with 9 bases aligning to TRBD1. CDR3 coding DNA: TGTGCCAGTAGTACACCGGGACAGGGTGGAAATTCACCCCTCCACTTT. It yields the protein CASSTPGQGGNSPLHF. Full variable domain (rest looked up from reference TRBV19 and TRBJ1-6): DGGITQSPKYLFRKEGQNVTLSCEQNLNHDAMYWYRQDPGQGLRLIYYSQIVNDFQKGDIAEGYSVSREKKESFPLTVTSAQKNPTAFYLCASSTPGQGGNSPLHFGNGTRLTVT.